Each of the 13 T cell receptor beta chains below was sequenced from the same sample in a study of chemoradiotherapy in HPV16-positive cancers. Profiled with immunoSEQ multiplex PCR; TCRdb holds only in-frame clones, not every one. Altogether about 3,000 clones are present, about three quarters being singletons, with the ten largest covering nearly 6.5%. This specimen was tumor tissue, taken from a patient who underwent chemoradiotherapy. The origin of the receptors is a human donor with HPV-associated anogenital cancer.

The chain is built from TRBV19 and TRBJ1-4; D is perhaps TRBD1 (5 bases). The CDR3 length is 14 residues. Germline CDR1 LNHDA, CDR2 SQIVND (reference sequence). With 7 bases removed from V and 0 bases from J, the gap between germline ends came to 9 bases. In DNA form, the CDR3 reads TGTGCCAGTAAGGGGTCAGCAACTAATGAAAAACTGTTTTTT. Translating gives CASKGSATNEKLFF.

The chain joins TRBV29-1 to TRBJ1-1; TRBD1 matches at 9 bases. V lost 8 bases and J lost 10; bases outside the gene matches: 26. The CDR3 extends over 17 amino acids. Germline V gene sequence: CDR1 SQVTM, CDR2 ANQGSEA. CDR3 region: CSTPGAQGANPLYRAFF. The CDR3 DNA sequence: TGCAGCACTCCCGGGGCACAGGGGGCGAATCCCCTATATAGAGCTTTCTTT.

The V and J genes are TRBV7-3 and TRBJ2-3; 8 nucleotides match TRBD1. The V and J ends lost 5 bases and 2 bases, in that order; junction bases with no gene match: 9. The CDR3 runs 16 residues. In germline, CDR1 is SGHTA, CDR2 FQGTGA. CDR3 residues: CASSLGQGGFTDTQYF. In DNA, the CDR3 is TGTGCCAGCAGCCTCGGACAGGGTGGATTCACAGATACGCAGTATTTT.

The chain joins TRBV6-6 to TRBJ2-1; the D is unclear. The germline CDR1 and CDR2 sequences are MNHNY and SVGAGI (reference sequence). Deletions cut 5 bases from V and 5 bases from J, with 16 bases between. CDR3 length: 15 residues. CDR3 sequence: CASSDTAPIDNEQFF. CDR3 coding DNA: TGTGCCAGCAGTGACACAGCTCCGATAGACAATGAGCAGTTCTTC.

This clone has more than one count but fewer than ten. The V and J genes are TRBV2 and TRBJ2-3; 8 nucleotides agree with TRBD2. CDR3 size: 15 residues. Germline CDR1 is SNHLY and CDR2 is FYNNEI. Trimming removed 4 bases from V and 2 bases from J; junction bases left unmatched: 5. The CDR3 spells CASSVTSGYTDTQYF. In DNA, the CDR3 is TGTGCCAGCAGTGTAACTAGCGGATACACAGATACGCAGTATTTT.

The chain carries TRBV5-1 and TRBJ1-3; no reliable D call. The CDR3 has 21 residues. From germline, CDR1 is SGHRS and CDR2 YFSETQ. V lost 4 bases, J lost 9 bases, and 38 bases lay in between. The CDR3 region is CASSPAAWLQHRNFRIVTIYF. For the CDR3, the DNA is TGCGCCAGCAGCCCGGCTGCCTGGTTACAGCACAGAAATTTTCGGATCGTCACCATATATTTT.

The chain couples TRBV11-2 to TRBJ2-7, with 7 nucleotides matching TRBD2. Germline CDR1 SGHAT, CDR2 FQNNGV. The trim removed 4 bases at V and 4 bases at J, leaving 10 bases unmatched. The CDR3 is 15 residues long. CDR3 DNA sequence: TGTGCCAGCAGCTCCCCTTGGGGGGGTGTATACGAGCAGTACTTC. Amino acid sequence: CASSSPWGGVYEQYF.

The rearrangement joins TRBV4-1 to TRBJ1-2; 8 bases fit TRBD1. Unmatched junction bases numbered 4, after V lost 0 bases and J lost 7 bases. Germline values: CDR1 MGHRA, CDR2 YSYEKL. CDR3 length: 14 amino acids. The CDR3 spells CASSQDQDRVGYTF. DNA of the CDR3: TGCGCCAGCAGCCAAGATCAGGACAGGGTTGGCTACACCTTC.

This clone turned up a few times. J is TRBJ2-2 and V is TRBV29-1; D may be TRBD2 (5 bases). The CDR3 loop spans 12 amino acids. Germline loops: CDR1 SQVTM, CDR2 ANQGSEA. The ends were cut back, 8 bases at V and 3 bases at J, with 10 bases in the middle. The CDR3 sequence: CSYSGYTGELFF. CDR3 bases: TGCAGCTACAGCGGATACACCGGGGAGCTGTTTTTT.

The chain carries TRBV15 and TRBJ1-6; D unresolved. CDR1 and CDR2 from the germline V gene are LNHNV and YYDKDF (reference sequence). Trimming removed 1 base at V and 5 bases at J, with 15 bases between. The CDR3 spans 17 residues. The CDR3 spells CATSRGASRLNNSPLHF. CDR3 in DNA: TGTGCCACCAGCAGAGGGGCGAGCAGGCTCAATAATTCACCCCTCCACTTT.

V usage is TRBV30 and J usage is TRBJ2-1, with D unresolved. The CDR3 runs to 10 residues. Trimming pared 2 bases from V and 10 bases from J, leaving 6 bases between. Germline lookup yields CDR1 GTSNPN and CDR2 SVGIG (reference sequence). The CDR3 region has the DNA TGTGCCTGGAGTCACGGGGAGCAGTTCTTC. Translation gives CAWSHGEQFF. The complete variable domain, with remaining parts taken from reference TRBV30 and TRBJ2-1, reads SQTIHQWPATLVQPVGSPLSLECTVEGTSNPNLYWYRQAAGRGLQLLFYSVGIGQISSEVPQNLSASRPQDRQFILSSKKLLLSDSGFYLCAWSHGEQFFGPGTRLTVL.

This clone was recorded a few times. This chain joins TRBV5-1 and TRBJ2-2; maybe TRBD2 (5 bases). V was shortened by 0 bases and J by 13 bases, with 13 bases between the two germline ends. The germline V gene encodes CDR1 SGHRS and CDR2 YFSETQ. The CDR3 has 13 amino acids. CDR3 in DNA: TGCGCCAGCAGCTTGGCCGGGCTAGCACGGCTGTTTTTT. Protein: CASSLAGLARLFF.

The chain recombines TRBV10-2 with TRBJ2-5; TRBD1 aligns across 8 bases. This CDR3 is built from 13 residues. Germline V gene data show CDR1 as WSHSY and CDR2 as SAAADI. J was trimmed by 4 bases and V by 6 bases; bases with no gene match: 4. In DNA form, the CDR3 reads TGCGCCAGCAGGTCCGGGACAGGAGAGACCCAGTACTTC. Translation gives CASRSGTGETQYF.